This T cell receptor (beta chain) was captured in a study of T-cell memory formation after mild COVID-19. Study-wide findings and caveats: Contracting clones from day 15 to 85 had balanced CD4/CD8; later expanders favoured CD4+.

A single record per CDR3 protein comes from TCRdb applying MiXCR to the 5' RACE reads. Of about 360,000 distinct CDR3 sequences listed, approximately 13% are singletons. The CDR3 sequence is 15 residues long. CDR1 and CDR2 from the germline V gene are SGHTA and FQGNSA. V was shortened by 5 bases and J by 5 bases, with 16 bases between the two germline ends. Ten or more counts support this clonotype. As yet, its antigen is unknown. Material for sequencing was PBMCs or a T cell subset sorted from them (not recorded which). This chain joins TRBV7-2 and TRBJ1-5, with D possibly matching TRBD1 (6 bases). The TCR originated in a man younger than 30 who had mild COVID-19 (a few samples of this study predate the infection). Cell type and time point are not known. CDR3 bases: TGTGCCAGCAGCCCGGGGGGGGGCGGAGATCAGCCCCAGCATTTT. Translation gives CASSPGGGGDQPQHF. Supplemented by reference TRBV7-2 and TRBJ1-5, the full variable domain reads GAGVSQSPSNKVTEKGKDVELRCDPISGHTALYWYRQSLGQGLEFLIYFQGNSAPDKSGLPSDRFSAERTGGSVSTLTIQRTQQEDSAVYLCASSPGGGGDQPQHFGDGTRLSIL.